This T cell receptor beta chain stems from a study of blood T cells in healthy people across ages. Study-level information: With template switching, about one barcoded beta molecule was captured per two T cells.

With a J-beta primer mix and a sample-barcoded 5' primer, a second PCR ran roughly 6 to 11 cycles. TCRdb processed the 5' RACE reads anew with MiXCR; each CDR3 protein has one entry. The sample includes fewer than 1 million distinct CDR3 sequences, 40% to 50% of them seen just once. Points from the study as a whole: Greater diversity and more naive CD4+ cells were seen in long-lived donors than in aged donors.

Peripheral blood from each donor was collected in a volume of 9.5 to 10 milliliters. Germline V CDR1 and CDR2: SGHDN, FVKESK. The CDR3 has 14 residues. J gave up 8 bases and V 4 bases, and 9 bases lay outside the gene matches. As for this clonotype: Its specificity is not known.

The chain links TRBV14 to TRBJ1-1; 8 bases fit TRBD1. This receptor was obtained from a man in his fifties or sixties in good health. Sample: blood. The CDR3 is CASSRNSGGSEAFF. CDR3 bases: TGTGCCAGCAGCCGCAACTCAGGGGGCTCCGAAGCTTTCTTT.